The clone carrying this T cell receptor beta chain was picked up one time. Its target is not known. The source of the sample is a study of shared clonotypes between healthy human individuals. Those who donated, Caucasian adults without exception, all lived in Nashville, Tennessee. The unsorted samples had some 83 million PBMCs used for genomic DNA. Study findings and constraints: Donors were few, which limited the genetic and exposure-history diversity represented.

Germline values: CDR1 MNHNY, CDR2 SVGAGI (reference sequence). This CDR3 is built from 16 residues. The V gene lost 6 bases and the J gene lost 7 bases, with 22 bases spanning the gap. Unsorted PBMC replicate PCRs used around 310 ng DNA, tens of thousands of T cell genomes. TCRdb's table, derived via immunoSEQ multiplex PCR, lists solely in-frame clones and lacks some. This table holds about 520,000 clones, about 72% found once. The gene calls are TRBV6-6 and TRBJ2-1; D is perhaps TRBD2 (6 bases). The sequencing input was PBMCs. This clonotype originated in a middle-aged woman in good health. Some clones in this sample may be carry-over from other donors' samples. The CDR3 DNA reads as TGTGCCAGCAGGTCCAGTCGTATCGGGGGAGGTAATGAGCAGTTCTTC. This sequence encodes CASRSSRIGGGNEQFF.